Listed below are T cell receptor beta chains from one sample, sequenced in a study of blood T cells in healthy people across ages. Each CDR3 protein is one row after TCRdb ran MiXCR on the 5' RACE reads. The sample has under 800,000 distinct CDR3 sequences; more than 40% are singletons. Sequencing was done on a sample of blood. These receptors were taken from a woman aged 55-75 years in good health. CDR3s include the opening cysteine and the closing phenylalanine or tryptophan. The order of the fields is J gene, clone size, CDR3 length, D gene, V gene, CDR3 protein, CDR3 DNA. The D gene is left open where the match is weak. The size field is filled for only some rows; it gives once, few, many or a size class.

TRBJ2-5 once 15 TRBD2 TRBV20-1 CSASLVSGGKETQYF TGCAGTGCTTCTCTCGTTAGCGGGGGAAAAGAGACCCAGTACTTC
TRBJ1-6 few 12 TRBD1 TRBV29-1 CSVVDREGSLHF TGCAGCGTGGTGGACAGGGAAGGGTCCCTCCACTTT
TRBJ2-7 . 18 . TRBV5-1 CASSLINITGLSSYEQYF TGCGCCAGCAGCTTAATCAATATTACAGGCCTCTCATCCTACGAGCAGTACTTC
TRBJ1-2 few 13 . TRBV12-3/TRBV12-4 CASSGDPPYGYTF TGTGCCAGCAGTGGGGACCCCCCCTATGGCTACACCTTC
TRBJ2-3 few 16 . TRBV7-9 CASSLGQGGTRDTQYF TGTGCCAGCAGCCTAGGACAGGGAGGGACTCGGGATACGCAGTATTTT
TRBJ2-7 . 14 . TRBV20-1 CSARAPFGVDEQYF TGCAGTGCTAGAGCGCCCTTTGGGGTCGACGAGCAGTACTTC
TRBJ2-7 . 14 . TRBV5-1 CASSSLTGTGEQYF TGCGCCAGCAGCTCACTGACCGGGACGGGCGAGCAGTACTTC
TRBJ2-1 . 18 TRBD2 TRBV18 CASSPPERGVPLLNEQFF TGTGCCAGCTCACCACCGGAGCGGGGGGTTCCATTGCTTAATGAGCAGTTCTTC
TRBJ2-7 many 14 TRBD1 TRBV29-1 CSVGSKTGAYEQYF TGCAGCGTCGGCTCAAAGACAGGGGCCTACGAGCAGTACTTC
TRBJ2-7 . 14 . TRBV20-1 CSARDSGTTYEQYF TGCAGTGCTAGAGATTCAGGGACCACCTACGAGCAGTACTTC
TRBJ1-2 . 14 . TRBV7-9 CASSHINPNYGYTF TGTGCCAGCAGCCACATAAACCCAAACTATGGCTACACCTTC
TRBJ2-7 . 13 . TRBV3-1 CASSQENYHEQYF TGTGCCAGCAGCCAAGAAAACTACCACGAGCAGTACTTC
TRBJ2-1 . 16 TRBD2 TRBV10-1 CASSRRASGGVNEQFF TGCGCCAGCAGTAGAAGAGCTAGCGGGGGGGTGAATGAGCAGTTCTTC
TRBJ2-5 . 16 TRBD2 TRBV7-3 CASSLLRGGSQETQYF TGTGCCAGCAGCTTACTCCGGGGGGGGTCTCAAGAGACCCAGTACTTC
TRBJ2-3 few 14 TRBD2 TRBV7-9 CASGLAGVPDTQYF TGTGCCAGCGGACTAGCGGGGGTCCCAGATACGCAGTATTTT
TRBJ2-2 . 17 TRBD2 TRBV5-1 CANTLTTSGGNTGELFF TGCGCCAACACACTCACGACTAGCGGGGGGAACACCGGGGAGCTGTTTTTT
TRBJ2-7 few 15 TRBD2 TRBV4-3 CASSLGTSGIYEQYF TGCGCCAGCAGCCTGGGGACTAGCGGGATCTACGAGCAGTACTTC
TRBJ1-1 . 14 . TRBV5-1 CASGTWGQNTEAFF TGCGCCAGCGGAACCTGGGGACAGAACACTGAAGCTTTCTTT
TRBJ2-1 . 15 TRBD1 TRBV27 CASSNRDRNYNEQFF TGTGCCAGCAGTAACCGGGACAGGAACTACAATGAGCAGTTCTTC
TRBJ2-3 . 14 TRBD1 TRBV10-3 CAIRTGQGPDTQYF TGTGCCATCAGGACCGGACAGGGGCCAGATACGCAGTATTTT
TRBJ2-7 few 12 . TRBV20-1 CSARDWGNEQYF TGCAGTGCTAGAGATTGGGGTAACGAGCAGTACTTC
TRBJ1-1 . 13 . TRBV20-1 CSARAGGYTEAFF TGCAGTGCTAGAGCGGGTGGATACACTGAAGCTTTCTTT
TRBJ2-5 . 15 TRBD2 TRBV9 CASSGRAGAQETQYF TGTGCCAGCAGCGGGAGAGCGGGGGCTCAAGAGACCCAGTACTTC
TRBJ2-3 many 14 TRBD2 TRBV6-2/TRBV6-3 CASRTSGGTATQYF TGTGCCAGCAGGACTAGCGGGGGGACTGCGACGCAGTATTTT
TRBJ1-1 few 13 . TRBV30 CAWRRALNTEAFF TGTGCCTGGAGAAGGGCTCTGAACACTGAAGCTTTCTTT
TRBJ2-6 few 14 . TRBV9 CASRGTSGANVLTF TGTGCCAGCAGAGGTACCTCTGGGGCCAACGTCCTGACTTTC
TRBJ1-2 . 12 . TRBV5-6 CASSVKALGYTF TGTGCCAGCAGCGTTAAAGCCCTTGGCTACACCTTC